The 24 T cell receptor beta chains in this list originate from one sample, sequenced in a study of cytomegalovirus exposure and HLA in healthy donors. PCR involved 60 Vbeta and 13 Jbeta primers. Clones were read by immunoSEQ multiplex PCR, and TCRdb kept only the in-frame ones, dropping some. The sample lists roughly 95,000 clones, 80% to 90% occurring once. The sequenced sample was PBMCs. The receptors stem from a man aged 30-40 years in good health and CMV-seropositive.

On this clone: A read error may account for a junction end that differs from germline. The genes are TRBV6-6 and TRBJ2-7; possible D gene TRBD1, 6 bases. There are 15 residues in the CDR3. Germline values: CDR1 MNHNY, CDR2 SVGAGI (reference sequence). The CDR3, as DNA: TGTGCCAGCAGTTACTCGGGGCCGCAGGGGAACGAGCGGTACTTC. It encodes CASSYSGPQGNERYF.

The J gene is TRBJ2-5, the V gene TRBV19; 8 nucleotides align to TRBD1. Trimming took 3 bases from V and 4 from J; bases not matched to a gene: 4. From germline, CDR1 is LNHDA and CDR2 SQIVND (reference sequence). The CDR3 length is 14 residues. The CDR3 nucleotides read TGTGCCAGTAGTATGGGCGGGACAGGAGAGACCCAGTACTTC. Its protein product is CASSMGGTGETQYF.

This clone has just a few counts. J is TRBJ2-7 and V is TRBV4-3; D might be TRBD2 (5 bases). V lost 0 bases to trimming and J lost 2 bases, with 11 bases between them. Germline V gene lookup returns CDR1 LGHNA and CDR2 YSLEER. This CDR3 has 15 residues. CDR3 sequence (DNA): TGCGCCAGCAGCCAAGATCCGGTCGGGACCTACGAGCAGTACTTC. Protein product: CASSQDPVGTYEQYF.

V is TRBV25-1 and J is TRBJ2-7, with D possibly being TRBD2 (6 bases). The ends were cut back, 1 base at V and 2 bases at J, with 15 bases in the middle. CDR3 size: 16 residues. Germline-derived CDR1 and CDR2 are MGHDK and SYGVNS. CDR3 in DNA: TGTGCCAGCAGTGAATCAGTCGGGGGAGCGGCCTACGAGCAGTACTTC. Residues: CASSESVGGAAYEQYF.

This rearrangement joins TRBV29-1 to TRBJ2-1, with D maybe TRBD2 (5 bases). Trimming took 3 bases from V and 4 from J, leaving 10 bases between them. This CDR3 is 13 amino acids long. Germline V gene sequence: CDR1 SQVTM, CDR2 ANQGSEA. In DNA form, the CDR3 reads TGCAGCGTTGACGGGGAGAGATACAATGAGCAGTTCTTC. Translated, it gives CSVDGERYNEQFF.

CDR3 region: CASSFWTGGSAEAFF. The CDR3 bases are TGTGCCAGCAGTTTCTGGACAGGGGGGTCTGCTGAAGCTTTCTTT. The V and J genes are TRBV28 and TRBJ1-1, with TRBD1 identical over 10 bases. The J segment lost 6 bases and the V segment lost 3 bases, leaving 7 bases of the junction unmatched. CDR1 is MDHEN, CDR2 SYDVKM, per germline. The CDR3 contains 15 residues.

This clone was found once. The chain couples TRBV28 to TRBJ2-5; D call uncertain. Germline CDR1 MDHEN, CDR2 SYDVKM. Trimming cost V 3 bases and J 9 bases, with 17 bases left between them. This CDR3 is built from 14 residues. CDR3 nucleotides: TGTGCCAGCAGTTTCGTGGCGGCTGTCAGTTCCCAGTACTTC. Amino acids: CASSFVAAVSSQYF. The variable domain in full, with the rest retrieved from reference TRBV28 and TRBJ2-5, is DVKVTQSSRYLVKRTGEKVFLECVQDMDHENMFWYRQDPGLGLRLIYFSYDVKMKEKGDIPEGYSVSREKKERFSLILESASTNQTSMYLCASSFVAAVSSQYFGPGTRLLVL.

DNA for the CDR3: TGCGCCAGCAGTTTGCAGGCTGATCAGCCCCAGCATTTT. Translated: CASSLQADQPQHF. This chain uses TRBV5-1 with TRBJ1-5, with D unresolved. V was clipped by 5 bases and J by 5 bases, with 11 bases between them. Germline CDR1 and CDR2: SGHRS and YFSETQ. The CDR3 extends over 13 amino acids.

The CDR3 nucleotides read TGTGCCAGCAGCCCCGACAGGGTGGGCAATCAGCCCCAGCATTTT. Its translation: CASSPDRVGNQPQHF. This chain uses TRBV6-5 with TRBJ1-5; TRBD1 matches 7 bases. The CDR3 consists of 15 residues. Germline CDR1 MNHEY, CDR2 SVGAGI. After removal of 6 bases from V and 2 bases from J, the junction contained 7 bases not matched to a gene.

V gene TRBV5-1 combines with J gene TRBJ2-3; perhaps TRBD2 as D (6 bases). The CDR3 runs to 17 residues. Trimming shortened V by 0 bases and J by 0 bases, and 14 bases separated the two germline ends. Germline V gives CDR1 SGHRS, CDR2 YFSETQ. The CDR3 nucleotides are TGCGCCAGCAGCTTGGCTAGCGCAAATCCTAGCACAGATACGCAGTATTTT. Amino acids: CASSLASANPSTDTQYF.

The chain combines TRBV6-1 with TRBJ1-5, with a possible D match to TRBD1 (5 bases). V was pared by 9 bases and J by 3 bases, with 12 bases between. The CDR3 totals 13 residues. Germline V gives CDR1 MNHNS, CDR2 SASEGT. The CDR3 sequence is CASQGSDNQPQHF. The CDR3 DNA follows: TGTGCCAGTCAGGGTTCGGACAATCAGCCCCAGCATTTT.

The J gene is TRBJ2-5, the V gene TRBV29-1; the match to TRBD2 covers 10 bases. Germline loops: CDR1 SQVTM, CDR2 ANQGSEA. Trimming removed 7 bases from V and 4 bases from J; junction bases left unmatched: 9. The CDR3 covers 14 residues. The CDR3 DNA reads as TGCAGCGGGCTCCTAGCGGGAGTCGGAGAGACCCAGTACTTC. Translating gives CSGLLAGVGETQYF.

This clone was seen only a few times. The chain couples TRBV4-1 to TRBJ1-5; D is uncertain. CDR3 size: 14 residues. The germline V gene has CDR1 MGHRA and CDR2 YSYEKL. V was clipped by 3 bases and J by 3 bases, with 9 bases between them. CDR3 sequence reads: CASSQDGNNQPQHF. The CDR3 DNA follows: TGCGCCAGCAGCCAGGACGGGAACAATCAGCCCCAGCATTTT.

Points on this clone: The same CDR3 can be traced to other DNA sequences in this sample. The chain couples TRBV9 to TRBJ2-2; no firm D call. V lost 0 bases and J lost 4, with 7 bases in between. This CDR3 is 14 amino acids long. Per the germline V gene, CDR1 is SGDLS and CDR2 is YYNGEE. CDR3 DNA sequence: TGTGCCAGCAGCGTAGATCTGTCCACCGGGGAGCTGTTTTTT. Translating gives CASSVDLSTGELFF.

Comments on this clone: Relative to the germline gene, one junction end is altered; a read error may explain this. This chain connects TRBV29-1 to TRBJ1-1; the D is unclear. CDR1 SQVTM and CDR2 ANQGSEA come from the germline V gene. This CDR3 region has 13 residues. The CDR3, as DNA: TGCAGCGCTGCATCCGGGGTGAACACCGAAGCTTTCTTT. Its protein is CSAASGVNTEAFF.

This clone was recorded once. The V and J genes are TRBV28 and TRBJ1-4; 7 nucleotides line up with TRBD1. CDR3 length: 14 amino acids. Per germline, CDR1 MDHEN and CDR2 SYDVKM. The V gene end was trimmed by 7 bases and the J gene end by 6 bases; junction bases not matched to a gene: 8. The DNA for the CDR3 is TGTGCCAGCACGGAGAGGGGGCGGGATGAAAAACTGTTTTTT. Protein: CASTERGRDEKLFF.

V and J are TRBV10-3 and TRBJ2-7; no reliable D call. Germline CDR1 reads ENHRY; CDR2 reads SYGVKD. Trimming pared 4 bases from V and 4 bases from J, leaving 8 bases between. The CDR3 has 12 amino acids. The CDR3 spells CAISGELYEQYF. DNA of the CDR3: TGTGCCATCAGTGGAGAACTATACGAGCAGTACTTC.

This chain's CDR3 is CASGLVLGLAGVGAGNEQFF. Written as DNA, the CDR3 is TGTGCTAGTGGTTTGGTACTTGGACTAGCGGGAGTCGGCGCGGGCAATGAGCAGTTCTTC. V is TRBV12-5 and J is TRBJ2-1; TRBD2 matches 13 bases. The CDR3 has 20 residues. Looked up from germline, CDR1 is LGHNT and CDR2 is FRNRAP. Germline trimming cut 0 bases from V and 6 bases from J; bases unmatched to any gene: 14.

The chain couples TRBV29-1 to TRBJ2-5, with 7 bases fitting TRBD1. The CDR3 loop spans 15 amino acids. V lost 3 bases, J lost 5 bases, and 12 bases stayed unmatched. CDR1 and CDR2 from the germline V gene are SQVTM and ANQGSEA. Written as DNA, the CDR3 is TGCAGCGTTGACTCTCTAAGGGGGCAGCGGGAGACCCAGTACTTC. As protein: CSVDSLRGQRETQYF. The full variable domain, in which reference TRBV29-1 and TRBJ2-5 provide the parts outside the CDR3, is SAVISQKPSRDICQRGTSLTIQCQVDSQVTMMFWYRQQPGQSLTLIATANQGSEATYESGFVIDKFPISRPNLTFSTLTVSNMSPEDSSIYLCSVDSLRGQRETQYFGPGTRLLVL.

This chain joins TRBV5-1 and TRBJ1-4; the match to TRBD1 covers 9 bases. J gave up 5 bases and V 5 bases, and 7 bases lay outside the gene matches. The CDR3 contains 15 residues. CDR1 and CDR2 from the germline V gene are SGHRS and YFSETQ. This CDR3 is CASRLPGQGNEKLFF. CDR3 DNA sequence: TGCGCCAGCAGACTCCCGGGACAGGGAAATGAAAAACTGTTTTTT.

The CDR3 loop reads CASSPRGGGDGYTF. The CDR3 DNA is TGTGCCAGCAGTCCCCGCGGGGGGGGTGATGGCTACACCTTC. The rearrangement joins TRBV6-1 to TRBJ1-2, with a possible D match to TRBD1 (5 bases). V was pared by 5 bases and J by 6 bases, with 16 bases between. Germline V lookup: CDR1 MNHNS, CDR2 SASEGT. CDR3 length: 14 amino acids.

The gene calls are TRBV28 and TRBJ1-2; 8 nucleotides match TRBD1. The CDR3 has 15 amino acids. Germline V gene lookup returns CDR1 MDHEN and CDR2 SYDVKM. V shed 6 bases and J 4 bases; nucleotides not matched to a gene: 10. The CDR3 region has the DNA TGTGCCAGCAGCCTCCAGGCAGGGGGCAGCTATGGCTACACCTTC. Its translation is CASSLQAGGSYGYTF.

There are a few counts of this clone. This chain joins TRBV11-3 and TRBJ2-7; 9 bases are a match to TRBD2. Germline V gives CDR1 SGHNT, CDR2 YENEEA. The CDR3 is made up of 13 amino acids. J was trimmed by 5 bases and V by 9 bases; bases with no gene match: 8. The CDR3 coding sequence is TGTGCCAGGGCCTTTAGCGGGAGCCACGAGCAGTACTTC. Translating gives CARAFSGSHEQYF.

The J gene is TRBJ1-2, the V gene TRBV28; TRBD1 is a possible D gene (6 bases). Germline CDR1 MDHEN, CDR2 SYDVKM. CDR3 length equals 13 residues. Trimming removed 8 bases at V and 5 bases at J, with 15 bases between. The CDR3 region is CASGSGQLYGYTF. In DNA, the CDR3 is TGTGCCAGCGGCTCCGGACAGCTATATGGCTACACCTTC.